The subject of this entry is one T cell receptor (beta chain). V dropped 5 bases and J dropped 0; count of bases not matched to a gene: 4. The CDR3 has 14 amino acids. RNA transcripts provided the source from which TCR beta CDR3 regions were amplified. A set of HTBI primers served as the primers for a first-round RT-PCR of the TCR CDR3. MiXCR, run by TCRdb on the multiplex PCR reads, gives a single entry per CDR3 protein. This table holds about 640,000 distinct CDR3 sequences, roughly 20% found once. Clinical symptoms, serum thyroxine and TRAb, thyroid ultrasound and orbital computed tomography were used for the diagnoses. This sample was taken from a study of T cells in Graves' hyperthyroidism and ophthalmopathy.

This clonotype was obtained from a man between 25 and 39 years old with Graves' ophthalmopathy. Specimen: blood. The chain joins TRBV12-3 or TRBV12-4 to TRBJ2-7; 7 nucleotides align to TRBD2. CDR3 in amino acids: CASSPGGNSYEQYF. The CDR3 nucleotides are TGTGCCAGCAGTCCCGGGGGGAACTCCTACGAGCAGTACTTC.